This T cell receptor (beta chain) was retrieved from a study of T cells in Graves' hyperthyroidism and ophthalmopathy. This clonotype was counted ten times or more. Germline CDR1 and CDR2: GTSNPN and SVGIG (reference sequence). Trimming stripped 0 bases from V and 6 bases from J, with 9 bases between. The CDR3 consists of 13 residues. RNA transcripts yielded amplified TCR beta CDR3 regions. During a first-round RT-PCR of the TCR CDR3, the HTBI primer set was used. One entry per CDR3 protein results from TCRdb running MiXCR on the multiplex PCR reads. The table has about 210,000 distinct CDR3 sequences, 15% to 20% seen once.

This receptor was taken from a man aged 45 to 65 with Graves' hyperthyroidism. The genes are TRBV30 and TRBJ2-1, with D hard to call. Source material: blood. CDR3 amino acids: CAWSVASSNEQFF. DNA of the CDR3: TGTGCCTGGAGTGTAGCCTCCAGCAATGAGCAGTTCTTC.